This TCR beta chain came from a study of blood T cell repertoires in COVID-19. Overall study: Acute and convalescent COVID-19 specimens originated in the United States, Italy and Spain.

V lost 0 bases, J lost 7 bases, and 9 bases stayed unmatched. Germline CDR1 and CDR2: MGHRA and YSYEKL. CDR3 length: 16 residues. As originally analysed: Estimates of nucleated cell counts were drawn from the amplification of reference gene primers. Clones were read by immunoSEQ multiplex PCR, and TCRdb kept only the in-frame ones, dropping some. The V and J calls and clone size come from that table; D and trimming were worked out from the DNA. The repertoire includes under 250,000 clones, about four fifths of them detected once, and about 8.1% sits in the top ten. The genes are TRBV4-1 and TRBJ2-4, with TRBD2 matching 7 bases. Source material: peripheral blood. The sequence was collected from an elderly man with acute or convalescent COVID-19. CDR3 loop: CASSQDRASGRNIQYF. The CDR3 DNA follows: TGCGCCAGCAGCCAAGATAGGGCTAGCGGAAGGAACATTCAGTACTTC.